The clone carrying this T cell receptor (beta chain) was seen a single time. Its antigen is as yet unknown. The data derive from a study of PD-1 blockade in classical Hodgkin lymphoma. Germline V gives CDR1 SQVTM, CDR2 ANQGSEA. This CDR3 region has 11 residues. The V and J ends lost 7 bases and 4 bases respectively, with 8 bases between them. General study points: According to reports, newly diagnosed patients had lower baseline TCR diversity than healthy donors, and relapsed/refractory patients had lower baseline TCR diversity still.

Time point: cycle 4 day 1 (C4D1), after more than five weeks of nivolumab. Brentuximab vedotin exposure varied among the patients, all of whom had relapsed after autologous stem cell transplantation. TCRdb's copy holds only in-frame clones and misses some; the assay was immunoSEQ multiplex PCR. The sample holds roughly 48,000 clones; approximately 86% are singletons and the top ten take approximately 6.8%. The V gene is TRBV29-1, the J gene TRBJ2-1; D is undetermined. Sequences were derived from peripheral blood mononuclear cells (PBMCs), sampled before the fourth cycle of nivolumab. The sequence came from a human donor with classical Hodgkin lymphoma. CDR3 sequence reads: CSALPYNEQFF. DNA of the CDR3: TGCAGCGCCCTCCCGTACAATGAGCAGTTCTTC.